This T cell receptor (beta chain) was documented in a study of shared clonotypes between healthy human individuals. General observations from the study: Sharing across four donors was highest in naive CD4 (roughly 5%) and lowest in memory CD8 (around 0.4%).

The germline gives CDR1 SGHNT, CDR2 YENEEA. Trimming took 3 bases from V and 6 from J, leaving 5 bases between them. This CDR3 has 12 residues. Repertoires were generated with immunoSEQ multiplex PCR, while TCRdb's copy carries only in-frame clones and drops some. The sample shows fewer than 3 million clones, roughly 92% of them seen only once. A note on this clone: Its antigen remains unknown.

The sequencing sample was made of naive CD4+ T cells from PBMCs. Subset meaning: CD45RA+ positively selected. This TCR was sampled from a man aged 18 to 29 in good health. Some clones in this sample may be carry-over from other donors' samples. The genes are TRBV11-3 and TRBJ2-2, with no clear D. The CDR3 DNA reads TGTGCCAGCAGCTTCCTACCCGGGGAGCTGTTTTTT. Translating gives CASSFLPGELFF. Variable domain in full (rest from reference TRBV11-3 and TRBJ2-2): EAGVVQSPRYKIIEKKQPVAFWCNPISGHNTLYWYLQNLGQGPELLIRYENEEAVDDSQLPKDRFSAERLKGVDSTLKIQPAELGDSAVYLCASSFLPGELFFGEGSRLTVL.